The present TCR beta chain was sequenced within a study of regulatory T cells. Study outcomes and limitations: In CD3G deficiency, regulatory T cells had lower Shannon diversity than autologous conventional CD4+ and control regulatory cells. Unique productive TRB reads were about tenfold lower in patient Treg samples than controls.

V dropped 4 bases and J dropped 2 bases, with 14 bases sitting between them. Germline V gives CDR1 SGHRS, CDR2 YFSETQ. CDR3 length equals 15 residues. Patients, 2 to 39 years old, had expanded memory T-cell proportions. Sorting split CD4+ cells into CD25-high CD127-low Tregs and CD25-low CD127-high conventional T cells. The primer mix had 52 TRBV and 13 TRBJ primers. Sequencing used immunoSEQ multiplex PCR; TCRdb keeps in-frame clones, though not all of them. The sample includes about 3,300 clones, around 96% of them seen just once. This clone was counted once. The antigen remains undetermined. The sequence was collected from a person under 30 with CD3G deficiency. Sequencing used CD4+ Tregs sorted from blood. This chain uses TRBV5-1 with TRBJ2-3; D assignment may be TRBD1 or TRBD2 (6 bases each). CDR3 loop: CASSPGAAATDTQYF. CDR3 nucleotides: TGCGCCAGCAGCCCGGGGGCGGCAGCCACAGATACGCAGTATTTT.